Each of the 32 T cell receptor beta chains below was sequenced from the same sample in a study of siplizumab effects on memory and regulatory T cells. Method: immunoSEQ multiplex PCR; TCRdb's copy keeps in-frame clones and lacks some. The data contain fewer than 130,000 clones, over 85% of them seen just once; the ten biggest clones take up 1.3%. Sample: CD4+ T cells sorted from blood. These receptors were obtained from a human donor in good health.

This chain uses TRBV5-1 with TRBJ1-2; 10 bases are shared with TRBD1. The V and J ends lost 4 bases and 8 bases, in that order; junction bases with no gene match: 8. Germline CDR1 is SGHRS and CDR2 is YFSETQ. This CDR3 spans 14 amino acids. The chain's CDR3 is CASSTGQGLDGYTF. CDR3 coding DNA: TGCGCCAGCAGCACGGGACAGGGGTTAGACGGCTACACCTTC. The whole variable domain, filled in from reference TRBV5-1 and TRBJ1-2, reads KAGVTQTPRYLIKTRGQQVTLSCSPISGHRSVSWYQQTPGQGLQFLFEYFSETQRNKGNFPGRFSGRQFSNSRSEMNVSTLELGDSALYLCASSTGQGLDGYTFGSGTRLTVV.

The genes are TRBV14 and TRBJ1-1; no clear D. Per the germline V gene, CDR1 is SGHDN and CDR2 is FVKESK. Trimming shortened V by 1 base and J by 6 bases, and 9 bases separated the two germline ends. This CDR3 contains 13 residues. CDR3 DNA sequence: TGTGCCAGCAGCCAAGTATGGAGGTCTGAAGCTTTCTTT. It encodes CASSQVWRSEAFF.

The CDR3 nucleotides read TGTGCCAGCAGCCCAGGGACTAGCGGAGGCAGACCCGGGGAGCTGTTTTTT. This codes for CASSPGTSGGRPGELFF. The rearrangement uses TRBV5-4 and TRBJ2-2, with TRBD2 matching 11 bases. Germline loops: CDR1 SGHNT, CDR2 YYREEE (reference sequence). Trimming removed 4 bases from V and 6 bases from J; junction bases left unmatched: 11. The length of the CDR3 is 17 residues.

This clone was seen a few times. The chain has TRBV5-1 and TRBJ2-5; tentatively, D is TRBD1 (6 bases). CDR1 is SGHRS and CDR2 is YFSETQ in the germline V gene. This CDR3 has 14 residues. Trimming removed 4 bases at V and 4 bases at J, with 14 bases between. This CDR3 is CASSPDRQGETQYF. DNA of the CDR3: TGCGCCAGCAGCCCTGACAGGCAAGGAGAGACCCAGTACTTC.

The chain joins TRBV5-6 to TRBJ1-1; D is undetermined. This CDR3 has 15 residues. Germline values: CDR1 SGHDT, CDR2 YYEEEE. V lost 6 bases and J 5 bases, leaving 20 bases between the germline ends. The CDR3 spells CASTPSSRSRTEAFF. Written as DNA, the CDR3 is TGTGCCAGCACCCCATCGAGCAGATCGAGGACTGAAGCTTTCTTT.

This clone showed up just once. V usage is TRBV7-2 and J usage is TRBJ2-5; 9 bases map to TRBD2. J was trimmed by 4 bases and V by 1 base; bases with no gene match: 7. The CDR3 is 16 residues long. The germline V gene encodes CDR1 SGHTA and CDR2 FQGNSA. The CDR3 DNA is TGTGCCAGCAGCTTAGAGGGCGGGGGGGCCCGAGAGACCCAGTACTTC. Amino acids: CASSLEGGGARETQYF.

The J gene is TRBJ1-5, the V gene TRBV30; D ambiguous. Germline V gives CDR1 GTSNPN, CDR2 SVGIG (reference sequence). V was cut by 1 base and J by 4 bases, with 5 bases left in between. There are 12 residues in the CDR3. CDR3 nucleotides: TGTGCCTGGAGTGGTTTAAATCAGCCCCAGCATTTT. This gives the protein CAWSGLNQPQHF.

In this sample, this clone turned up once. The chain combines TRBV7-9 with TRBJ1-1; D not resolved. Trimming stripped 7 bases from V and 0 bases from J, with 6 bases between. The CDR3 covers 12 residues. Per germline, CDR1 SEHNR and CDR2 FQNEAQ (reference sequence). The CDR3 coding sequence is TGTGCCAGCACCCCCCTGAACACTGAAGCTTTCTTT. Protein product: CASTPLNTEAFF.

The rearrangement uses TRBV9 and TRBJ2-3; D call uncertain. This CDR3 region has 14 residues. Trimming cost V 0 bases and J 2 bases, with 7 bases left between them. Germline CDR1 is SGDLS and CDR2 is YYNGEE. The CDR3 spells CASSVVEATDTQYF. In DNA form, the CDR3 reads TGTGCCAGCAGCGTAGTTGAGGCCACAGATACGCAGTATTTT.

This rearrangement joins TRBV5-1 to TRBJ1-2, with a tentative D call TRBD1 (5 bases). Trimming took 4 bases from V and 1 from J, leaving 11 bases between them. CDR3 length: 14 amino acids. Germline CDR1 reads SGHRS; CDR2 reads YFSETQ. In nucleotides, the CDR3 is TGCGCCAGCAGCCCCGCACAGGATAACTATGGCTACACCTTC. This translates into CASSPAQDNYGYTF.

The rearrangement links TRBV4-1 to TRBJ2-1; tentative D call: TRBD1 (5 bases). The germline CDR1 and CDR2 sequences are MGHRA and YSYEKL. CDR3 size: 15 residues. The germline V and J ends were trimmed by 3 bases and 5 bases, with 14 bases remaining between them. CDR3 amino acids: CASSQVELGDNEQFF. The DNA for the CDR3 is TGCGCCAGCAGCCAGGTGGAGCTAGGGGACAATGAGCAGTTCTTC.

This clone was observed a single time. V and J are TRBV7-2 and TRBJ1-2; perhaps TRBD1 as D (5 bases). The CDR3 is 14 amino acids. Germline V lookup: CDR1 SGHTA, CDR2 FQGNSA. Trimming stripped 1 base from V and 3 bases from J, with 9 bases between. As DNA, the CDR3 is TGTGCCAGCAGCTTAGTAGGAGGGGACTATGGCTACACCTTC. It translates to CASSLVGGDYGYTF. Full variable domain (rest looked up from reference TRBV7-2 and TRBJ1-2): GAGVSQSPSNKVTEKGKDVELRCDPISGHTALYWYRQSLGQGLEFLIYFQGNSAPDKSGLPSDRFSAERTGGSVSTLTIQRTQQEDSAVYLCASSLVGGDYGYTFGSGTRLTVV.

The V call is TRBV5-4, the J call TRBJ1-4; no firm D call. Germline V gene data show CDR1 as SGHNT and CDR2 as YYREEE (reference sequence). This CDR3 comprises 15 residues. Trimming shortened V by 2 bases and J by 5 bases, and 13 bases separated the two germline ends. CDR3 in amino acids: CASSFVTGENEKLFF. CDR3 sequence (DNA): TGTGCCAGCAGCTTCGTGACCGGAGAAAATGAAAAACTGTTTTTT.

This chain's CDR3 is CASSLIRVGQGSSPLHF. The DNA of the CDR3 is TGTGCCAGCAGCCTTATCCGTGTCGGACAGGGGAGTTCACCCCTCCACTTT. J is TRBJ1-6 and V is TRBV7-6; TRBD1 matches at 9 bases. The CDR3 loop spans 17 amino acids. Trimming removed 5 bases from V and 9 bases from J; junction bases left unmatched: 14. Germline V gene data show CDR1 as SGHVS and CDR2 as FNYEAQ. The full variable domain, with the rest looked up from reference TRBV7-6 and TRBJ1-6, is GAGVSQSPRYKVTKRGQDVALRCDPISGHVSLYWYRQALGQGPEFLTYFNYEAQQDKSGLPNDRFSAERPEGSISTLTIQRTEQRDSAMYRCASSLIRVGQGSSPLHFGNGTRLTVT.

The chain carries TRBV5-4 and TRBJ2-7; 7 bases map to TRBD1. The V and J ends lost 0 bases and 2 bases, in that order; junction bases with no gene match: 5. This CDR3 region has 15 residues. CDR1 is SGHNT, CDR2 YYREEE, per germline (reference sequence). CDR3 in amino acids: CASSLDVGTAYEQYF. Here the CDR3 DNA reads TGTGCCAGCAGCTTGGACGTCGGGACAGCCTACGAGCAGTACTTC.

The V call is TRBV11-2, the J call TRBJ2-1, with a possible D match to TRBD1 (6 bases). Looked up from germline, CDR1 is SGHAT and CDR2 is FQNNGV. Trimming pared 4 bases from V and 2 bases from J, leaving 12 bases between. This CDR3 contains 15 residues. CDR3 loop: CASSSLGQTYNEQFF. CDR3 DNA sequence: TGTGCCAGCAGCTCTCTCGGACAGACCTACAATGAGCAGTTCTTC.

This rearrangement joins TRBV5-5 to TRBJ2-5; D is perhaps TRBD1 or TRBD2 (5 bases each). Germline V gene data show CDR1 as SGHKS and CDR2 as YYEKEE (reference sequence). The germline V and J ends were trimmed by 0 bases and 3 bases, with 9 bases remaining between them. This CDR3 region has 14 residues. The CDR3 DNA reads TGTGCCAGCAGCTTGGGGGACGGGAAAGAGACCCAGTACTTC. It specifies CASSLGDGKETQYF.

V and J are TRBV21-1 and TRBJ2-7; the D segment call TRBD1 is taken from the table without a DNA check. TRBV21-1 is a pseudogene segment. CDR3 size: 15 residues. The CDR3 spells CASSKVTGASYEQYF. CDR3 nucleotide sequence: TGTGCCAGCAGCAAAGTCACAGGGGCTTCCTACGAGCAGTACTTC.

CDR3 loop: CAIQRGPGDEQFF. CDR3 coding DNA: TGTGCCATCCAGAGAGGCCCGGGGGATGAGCAGTTCTTC. This rearrangement joins TRBV10-3 to TRBJ2-1; maybe TRBD2 (6 bases). The CDR3 contains 13 residues. The germline V gene has CDR1 ENHRY and CDR2 SYGVKD. The V end lost 8 bases, the J end lost 8 bases, and 16 bases lay between the germline ends.

The chain combines TRBV19 with TRBJ1-3; tentative D call: TRBD1 (6 bases). V dropped 3 bases and J dropped 3 bases, with 12 bases sitting between them. The CDR3 totals 15 residues. Germline V lookup: CDR1 LNHDA, CDR2 SQIVND (reference sequence). CDR3 region: CASSIEGTNGNTIYF. The CDR3 coding sequence is TGTGCCAGTAGTATTGAGGGGACAAATGGAAACACCATATATTTT.

This clone was seen more than once but under ten times. The chain couples TRBV19 to TRBJ2-1; D call uncertain. CDR1 and CDR2 (germline): LNHDA, SQIVND (reference sequence). Deletions cut 6 bases from V and 5 bases from J, with 5 bases between. The length of the CDR3 is 11 residues. The CDR3, as DNA: TGTGCCAGTAGATGGAACAATGAGCAGTTCTTC. Its translation: CASRWNNEQFF. The variable domain in full, with the rest retrieved from reference TRBV19 and TRBJ2-1, is DGGITQSPKYLFRKEGQNVTLSCEQNLNHDAMYWYRQDPGQGLRLIYYSQIVNDFQKGDIAEGYSVSREKKESFPLTVTSAQKNPTAFYLCASRWNNEQFFGPGTRLTVL.

This chain links TRBV6-5 with TRBJ1-1; no clear D gene. The CDR3 is made up of 11 amino acids. Germline CDR1 reads MNHEY; CDR2 reads SVGAGI. Deletions cut 6 bases from V and 1 base from J, with 3 bases between. The chain's CDR3 is CASRRNTEAFF. The CDR3 DNA sequence: TGTGCCAGCAGACGGAACACTGAAGCTTTCTTT.

V is TRBV27 and J is TRBJ2-2, with 8 bases lining up with TRBD1. The CDR3 is 17 amino acids. Per germline, CDR1 MNHEY and CDR2 SMNVEV (reference sequence). Germline trimming cut 0 bases from V and 5 bases from J; bases unmatched to any gene: 8. The CDR3 region is CASSLSPGQAETGELFF. CDR3 coding DNA: TGTGCCAGCAGTTTATCCCCGGGACAGGCAGAAACCGGGGAGCTGTTTTTT.

This rearrangement joins TRBV11-2 to TRBJ1-3; maybe TRBD1 (5 bases). V was cut by 3 bases and J by 0 bases, with 12 bases left in between. Germline V gene lookup returns CDR1 SGHAT and CDR2 FQNNGV. The CDR3 totals 16 residues. The CDR3 DNA reads TGTGCCAGCAGCTTCACCTCAGGGAACTCTGGAAACACCATATATTTT. Protein product: CASSFTSGNSGNTIYF.

The V gene is TRBV7-3, the J gene TRBJ1-1; D not resolved. The CDR3 runs to 14 residues. Trimming cost V 0 bases and J 7 bases, with 12 bases left between them. Germline V lookup: CDR1 SGHTA, CDR2 FQGTGA. The CDR3: CASSLTAIGGEAFF. CDR3 bases: TGTGCCAGCAGCTTAACCGCAATAGGCGGTGAAGCTTTCTTT. Complete variable domain (other parts from reference TRBV7-3 and TRBJ1-1): GAGVSQTPSNKVTEKGKYVELRCDPISGHTALYWYRQSLGQGPEFLIYFQGTGAADDSGLPNDRFFAVRPEGSVSTLKIQRTERGDSAVYLCASSLTAIGGEAFFGQGTRLTVV.

V usage is TRBV6-6 and J usage is TRBJ2-3, with 9 positions matching TRBD2. Germline-derived CDR1 and CDR2 are MNHNY and SVGAGI (reference sequence). Losses at the gene ends were 2 bases for V and 4 bases for J; bases not matched to a gene: 4. CDR3 length: 15 residues. The CDR3 loop reads CASSYRAGGPDTQYF. The CDR3 nucleotides are TGTGCCAGCAGTTACAGGGCGGGGGGGCCAGATACGCAGTATTTT.

This clone was found a few times. The CDR3 reads CASSEAREKLFF. CDR3 nucleotide sequence: TGTGCCAGCAGTGAAGCGCGCGAAAAACTGTTTTTT. The V and J genes are TRBV6-1 and TRBJ1-4; D uncertain. This CDR3 contains 12 residues. Deletions cut 0 bases from V and 8 bases from J, with 4 bases between. The germline gives CDR1 MNHNS, CDR2 SASEGT.

CDR3 sequence reads: CASSRDRGSEKLFF. The CDR3 coding sequence is TGTGCCAGTAGTCGGGACAGGGGAAGTGAAAAACTGTTTTTT. This rearrangement joins TRBV19 to TRBJ1-4; 10 nucleotides align to TRBD1. Germline V gives CDR1 LNHDA, CDR2 SQIVND (reference sequence). V was pared by 5 bases and J by 7 bases, with 4 bases of the junction left unmatched. This CDR3 has 14 amino acids.

The genes are TRBV2 and TRBJ2-3; 12 bases line up with TRBD2. The CDR3 loop spans 16 amino acids. V lost 5 bases and J lost 4; bases outside the gene matches: 7. The germline CDR1 and CDR2 sequences are SNHLY and FYNNEI. CDR3 protein: CASSLRTSGVSDTQYF. Here the CDR3 DNA reads TGTGCCAGCAGTCTACGGACTAGCGGGGTATCAGATACGCAGTATTTT.

This chain uses TRBV5-1 with TRBJ1-1; 8 nucleotides match TRBD1. Germline CDR1 reads SGHRS; CDR2 reads YFSETQ. This CDR3 is built from 15 residues. Trimming removed 4 bases from V and 1 base from J; junction bases left unmatched: 6. Written as DNA, the CDR3 is TGCGCCAGCAGCCCACAACAGGGGGGGAACACTGAAGCTTTCTTT. Translating it yields CASSPQQGGNTEAFF.

The V gene is TRBV5-1, the J gene TRBJ1-4; D might be TRBD1 (5 bases). The CDR3 contains 14 residues. Trimming pared 0 bases from V and 3 bases from J, leaving 6 bases between. Germline CDR1 reads SGHRS; CDR2 reads YFSETQ. The CDR3 reads CASSLGGANEKLFF. CDR3 nucleotides: TGCGCCAGCAGCTTGGGAGGGGCTAATGAAAAACTGTTTTTT.

The chain combines TRBV19 with TRBJ2-1; 13 nucleotides line up with TRBD2. V dropped 9 bases and J dropped 6; count of bases not matched to a gene: 11. Germline V CDR1 and CDR2: LNHDA, SQIVND (reference sequence). CDR3 length equals 16 residues. The CDR3, as DNA: TGTGCCAGCCATCCCACTAGCGGGGGGGGATCCAATGAGCAGTTCTTC. As protein: CASHPTSGGGSNEQFF. Full variable domain (outside the CDR3, taken from reference TRBV19 and TRBJ2-1): DGGITQSPKYLFRKEGQNVTLSCEQNLNHDAMYWYRQDPGQGLRLIYYSQIVNDFQKGDIAEGYSVSREKKESFPLTVTSAQKNPTAFYLCASHPTSGGGSNEQFFGPGTRLTVL.